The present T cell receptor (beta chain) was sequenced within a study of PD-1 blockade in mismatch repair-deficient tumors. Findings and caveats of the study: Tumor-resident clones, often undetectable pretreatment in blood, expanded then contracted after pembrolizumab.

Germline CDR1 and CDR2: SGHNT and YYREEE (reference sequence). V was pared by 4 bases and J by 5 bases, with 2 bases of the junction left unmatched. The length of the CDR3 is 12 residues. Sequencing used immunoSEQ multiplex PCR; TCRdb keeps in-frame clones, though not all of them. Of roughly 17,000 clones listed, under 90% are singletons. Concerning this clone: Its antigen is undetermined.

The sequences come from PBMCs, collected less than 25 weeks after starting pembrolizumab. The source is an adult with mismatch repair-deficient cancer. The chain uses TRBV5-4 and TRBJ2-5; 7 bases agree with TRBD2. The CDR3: CASSTGGETQYF. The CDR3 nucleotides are TGTGCCAGCAGCACCGGGGGGGAGACCCAGTACTTC.